The present T cell receptor (beta chain) was sequenced within a study of blood T cell repertoires in COVID-19. Study-wide background: Spain, Italy and the United States supplied samples that represented acute and convalescent COVID-19. From T cells, B-cell-depleted T cells, or PBMCs came the material, which was cDNA or gDNA.

This CDR3 is built from 17 residues. V gave up 4 bases and J gave up 4 bases; unmatched junction bases: 10. Germline CDR1 is SGHVS and CDR2 is FNYEAQ. While infection was still active, Seattle patients were enrolled and then followed longitudinally. As handled by the study authors: The assay estimated nucleated cells by amplifying reference gene primers. TCRdb's copy holds only in-frame clones and misses some; the assay was immunoSEQ multiplex PCR. V and J calls and clone size are those listed in that table; D and trimming were worked out from the DNA. There are roughly 250,000 clones in the sample; 80% to 90% occur only once, and approximately 12% lies in the top ten.

The source of this sequence is a woman aged 25 to 39 with COVID-19, enrolled during active disease. This chain joins TRBV7-6 and TRBJ2-6, with 7 nucleotides matching TRBD1. Sequenced input: peripheral blood. This chain's CDR3 is CASSSPFRGQGANVLTF. CDR3 nucleotides: TGTGCCAGCAGCTCGCCCTTTCGGGGACAGGGGGCCAACGTCCTGACTTTC.